A single sample gave rise to the 13 T cell receptor beta chains below, sequenced in a study of cytomegalovirus exposure and HLA in healthy donors. With 60 Vbeta and 13 Jbeta primers, the PCR was carried out. Sequencing was performed with immunoSEQ multiplex PCR; in TCRdb, only in-frame clones are kept and a portion is missing. Among tens of thousands of clones, around 80% were seen once, and the ten largest hold approximately 2.7%. The source material was PBMCs. These receptors were taken from a male donor in good health and CMV-seropositive.

Ten or more counts support this clone. This chain joins TRBV30 and TRBJ2-3; 12 bases map to TRBD2. Germline lookup yields CDR1 GTSNPN and CDR2 SVGIG (reference sequence). The CDR3 has 16 amino acids. V shed 0 bases, J shed 6 bases, and the junction held 7 bases outside the gene matches. In DNA, the CDR3 is TGTGCCTGGAGTGTATCCGGGACTAGCGGGTCTGATACGCAGTATTTT. Protein product: CAWSVSGTSGSDTQYF.

This chain links TRBV5-1 with TRBJ2-3, with TRBD1 as a possible D gene (6 bases). Germline CDR1 reads SGHRS; CDR2 reads YFSETQ. The length of the CDR3 is 16 residues. Trimming took off 2 bases at V and 0 bases at J, with 13 bases between the two ends. CDR3 in DNA: TGCGCCAGCAGCTTACCCGGGACACCAAGCACAGATACGCAGTATTTT. It encodes CASSLPGTPSTDTQYF.

V usage is TRBV19 and J usage is TRBJ2-5; 15 positions match TRBD2. The CDR3 consists of 16 residues. V dropped 6 bases and J dropped 6; count of bases not matched to a gene: 8. CDR1 and CDR2 (germline): LNHDA, SQIVND (reference sequence). Written as DNA, the CDR3 is TGTGCCAGTAGCCCGAGGACTAGCGGGAGGGCGAAGACCCAGTACTTC. Translation gives CASSPRTSGRAKTQYF. Together with reference TRBV19 and TRBJ2-5, the CDR3 gives the full variable domain: DGGITQSPKYLFRKEGQNVTLSCEQNLNHDAMYWYRQDPGQGLRLIYYSQIVNDFQKGDIAEGYSVSREKKESFPLTVTSAQKNPTAFYLCASSPRTSGRAKTQYFGPGTRLLVL.

The chain recombines TRBV6-6 with TRBJ2-7, with 8 positions matching TRBD1. The CDR3 covers 13 residues. Germline CDR1 is MNHNY and CDR2 is SVGAGI (reference sequence). After removal of 5 bases from V and 5 bases from J, the junction contained 5 bases not matched to a gene. The CDR3 bases are TGTGCCAGCAGTCCGGACAGGGTCAACGAGCAGTACTTC. It is translated as CASSPDRVNEQYF.

V usage is TRBV28 and J usage is TRBJ1-1; TRBD1 matches at 7 bases. V gave up 5 bases and J gave up 4 bases; unmatched junction bases: 10. This CDR3 has 15 residues. In germline, CDR1 is MDHEN, CDR2 SYDVKM. CDR3 DNA sequence: TGTGCCAGCAGTCTTGACAGGGATGGGGGCACTGAAGCTTTCTTT. Translated: CASSLDRDGGTEAFF.

The rearrangement joins TRBV7-9 to TRBJ2-1; 8 bases fit TRBD2. Germline V CDR1 and CDR2: SEHNR, FQNEAQ (reference sequence). The CDR3 is 15 amino acids. V shed 2 bases and J 4 bases; nucleotides not matched to a gene: 4. The CDR3 region is CASSLLQRGYNEQFF. DNA for the CDR3: TGTGCCAGCAGCTTACTTCAGCGGGGGTACAATGAGCAGTTCTTC.

This clone was picked up a small number of times. This chain connects TRBV4-2 to TRBJ1-2; TRBD1 is a possible D gene (6 bases). The CDR3 length is 17 residues. CDR1 is LGHNA, CDR2 YNFKEQ, per germline. V dropped 0 bases and J dropped 2 bases, with 16 bases sitting between them. The CDR3 DNA reads TGTGCCAGCAGCCAAGACATAAGTGGGGGCGGAAACTATGGCTACACCTTC. Its translation: CASSQDISGGGNYGYTF.

This clone was observed once. The rearrangement joins TRBV6-7 to TRBJ1-1; 9 nucleotides line up with TRBD1. TRBV6-7 has ORF status, its function being uncertain. With V trimmed by 11 bases and J by 2 bases, 12 bases remained unmatched. The CDR3 covers 15 residues. CDR3 region: CAANMGQGRNTEAFF. As DNA, the CDR3 is TGTGCCGCCAACATGGGACAGGGAAGAAACACTGAAGCTTTCTTT.

The V gene is TRBV5-1, the J gene TRBJ2-3; maybe TRBD2 (5 bases). The germline V gene encodes CDR1 SGHRS and CDR2 YFSETQ. The length of the CDR3 is 13 residues. Between the trimmed V and J ends, which lost 1 base and 4 bases, there was a span of 7 bases. The CDR3 DNA sequence: TGCGCCAGCAGCTTGCCCGGGGCAGATACGCAGTATTTT. This encodes CASSLPGADTQYF.

V is TRBV7-2 and J is TRBJ2-2, with a tentative D call TRBD2 (7 bases). Between the trimmed V and J ends, which lost 4 bases and 7 bases, there was a span of 16 bases. Germline V gives CDR1 SGHTA, CDR2 FQGNSA. This CDR3 contains 15 residues. The CDR3 DNA sequence: TGTGCCAGCAGCTCCCCCGGGGGGCGCTTCGGGGAGCTGTTTTTT. Amino acids: CASSSPGGRFGELFF.

The chain is built from TRBV28 and TRBJ2-7; maybe TRBD1 (6 bases). There are 14 residues in the CDR3. The V end lost 5 bases, the J end lost 4 bases, and 15 bases lay between the germline ends. Germline CDR1 is MDHEN and CDR2 is SYDVKM. CDR3 DNA: TGTGCCAGCAGTCACCCACAGGGTCCGTACGAGCAGTACTTC. It translates to CASSHPQGPYEQYF.

The V call is TRBV30, the J call TRBJ2-1, with TRBD2 matching over 10 bases. With 6 bases clipped from V and 2 bases from J, the junction kept 4 bases outside the gene matches. The CDR3 extends over 14 amino acids. Germline lookup yields CDR1 GTSNPN and CDR2 SVGIG (reference sequence). For the CDR3, the DNA is TGTGCCTGCAGTACTAGCGGGACCTACAATGAGCAGTTCTTC. Protein product: CACSTSGTYNEQFF.

The chain combines TRBV5-1 with TRBJ2-2; tentatively, D is TRBD2 (5 bases). V shed 0 bases and J shed 1 base, with 7 bases lying between them. CDR3 length: 15 residues. Germline V gives CDR1 SGHRS, CDR2 YFSETQ. The CDR3 bases are TGCGCCAGCAGCTTGGACGGGGAGAACACCGGGGAGCTGTTTTTT. Translating gives CASSLDGENTGELFF.